This T cell receptor (beta chain) emerged from a study of neurological immune-mediated disorders. This clonotype was seen many times. The CDR3 consists of 15 residues. Germline values: CDR1 KGHSH, CDR2 LQKENI. V was trimmed by 3 bases and J by 10 bases, leaving 22 bases between them. As for the cDNA, it was generated by 5'RACE with 10-nucleotide random UMIs. TCRdb called the 5' RACE reads again in MiXCR, with one record for every CDR3 protein. The profile shows 65,000 to 75,000 distinct CDR3 sequences, about 5% of them singletons. Input material: PBMCs. This TCR came from a woman aged 65 to 85 with multiple sclerosis. V and J are TRBV18 and TRBJ2-7; D uncertain. The CDR3 DNA reads TGTGCCAGCTCACCGACCTTTACGGTCCCAAACAAACAGTACTTC. Translating it yields CASSPTFTVPNKQYF.